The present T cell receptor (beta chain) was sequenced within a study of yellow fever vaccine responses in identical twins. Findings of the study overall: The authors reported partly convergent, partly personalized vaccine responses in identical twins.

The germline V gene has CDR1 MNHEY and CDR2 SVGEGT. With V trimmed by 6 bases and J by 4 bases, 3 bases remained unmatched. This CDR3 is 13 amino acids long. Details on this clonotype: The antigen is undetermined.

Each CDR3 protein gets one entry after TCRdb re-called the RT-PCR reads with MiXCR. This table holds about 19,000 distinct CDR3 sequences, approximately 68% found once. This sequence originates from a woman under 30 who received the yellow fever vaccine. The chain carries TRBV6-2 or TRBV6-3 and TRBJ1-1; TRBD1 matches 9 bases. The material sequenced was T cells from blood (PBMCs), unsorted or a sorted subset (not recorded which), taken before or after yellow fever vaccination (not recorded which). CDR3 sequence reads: CASSTGGSTEAFF. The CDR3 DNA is TGTGCCAGCAGCACAGGGGGCAGCACTGAAGCTTTCTTT.